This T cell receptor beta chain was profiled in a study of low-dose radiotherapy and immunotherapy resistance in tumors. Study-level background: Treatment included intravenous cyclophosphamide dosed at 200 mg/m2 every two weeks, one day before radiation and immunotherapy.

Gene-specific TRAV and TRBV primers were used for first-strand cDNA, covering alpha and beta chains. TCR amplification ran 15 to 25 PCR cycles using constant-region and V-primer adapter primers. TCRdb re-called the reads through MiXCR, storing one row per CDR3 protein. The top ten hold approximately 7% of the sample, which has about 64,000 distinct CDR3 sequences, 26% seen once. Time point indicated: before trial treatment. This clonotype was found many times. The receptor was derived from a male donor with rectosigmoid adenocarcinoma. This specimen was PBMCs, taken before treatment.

DNA for the CDR3: TGCAGTGCTAGAGTGGGGCCGTATAGCAATCAGCCCCAGCATTTT. This sequence encodes CSARVGPYSNQPQHF. The chain combines TRBV20-1 with TRBJ1-5, with D tentatively TRBD1 (5 bases). V was shortened by 1 base and J by 0 bases, with 10 bases between the two germline ends. This CDR3 contains 15 residues. The germline V gene has CDR1 DFQATT and CDR2 SNEGSKA (reference sequence).